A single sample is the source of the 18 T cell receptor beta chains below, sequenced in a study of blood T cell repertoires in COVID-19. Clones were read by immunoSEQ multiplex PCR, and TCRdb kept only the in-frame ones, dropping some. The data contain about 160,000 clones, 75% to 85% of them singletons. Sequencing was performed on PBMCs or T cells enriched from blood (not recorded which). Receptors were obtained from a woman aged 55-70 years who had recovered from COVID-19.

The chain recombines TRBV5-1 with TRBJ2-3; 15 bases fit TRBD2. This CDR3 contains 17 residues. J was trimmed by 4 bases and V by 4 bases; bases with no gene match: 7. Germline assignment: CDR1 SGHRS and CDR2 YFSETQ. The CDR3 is CASSLRTSGGASDTQYF. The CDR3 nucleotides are TGCGCCAGCAGCCTACGGACTAGCGGGGGGGCCTCAGATACGCAGTATTTT.

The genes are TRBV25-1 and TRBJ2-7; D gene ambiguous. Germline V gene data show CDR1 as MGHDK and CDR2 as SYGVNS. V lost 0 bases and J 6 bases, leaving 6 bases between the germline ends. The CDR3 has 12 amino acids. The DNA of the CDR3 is TGTGCCAGCAGTGAATATAAATCCGAGCAGTACTTC. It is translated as CASSEYKSEQYF.

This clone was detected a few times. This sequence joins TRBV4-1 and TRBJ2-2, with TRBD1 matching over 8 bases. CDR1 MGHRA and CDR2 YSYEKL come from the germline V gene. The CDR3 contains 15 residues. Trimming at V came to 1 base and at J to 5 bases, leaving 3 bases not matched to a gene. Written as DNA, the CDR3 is TGCGCCAGCAGCCAAGTCCGGACAGGGACCGGGGAGCTGTTTTTT. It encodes CASSQVRTGTGELFF.

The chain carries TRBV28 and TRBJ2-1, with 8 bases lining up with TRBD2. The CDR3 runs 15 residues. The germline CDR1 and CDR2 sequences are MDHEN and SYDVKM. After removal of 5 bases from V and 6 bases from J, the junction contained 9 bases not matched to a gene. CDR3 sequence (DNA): TGTGCCAGCAGTGGTTCCTCGGGGGGGTTCAATGAGCAGTTCTTC. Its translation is CASSGSSGGFNEQFF.

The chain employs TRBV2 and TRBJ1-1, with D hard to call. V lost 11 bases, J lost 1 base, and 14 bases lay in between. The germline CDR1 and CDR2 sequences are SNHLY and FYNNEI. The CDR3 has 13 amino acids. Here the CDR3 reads CAGGNIRNTEAFF. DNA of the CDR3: TGTGCCGGCGGGAACATAAGGAACACTGAAGCTTTCTTT.

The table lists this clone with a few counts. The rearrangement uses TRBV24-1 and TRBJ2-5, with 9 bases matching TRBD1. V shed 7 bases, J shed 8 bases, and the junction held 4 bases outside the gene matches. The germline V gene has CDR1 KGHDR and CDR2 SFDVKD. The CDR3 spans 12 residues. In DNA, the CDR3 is TGTGCCACCAGGGACAGGGGAACTACCCAGTACTTC. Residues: CATRDRGTTQYF.

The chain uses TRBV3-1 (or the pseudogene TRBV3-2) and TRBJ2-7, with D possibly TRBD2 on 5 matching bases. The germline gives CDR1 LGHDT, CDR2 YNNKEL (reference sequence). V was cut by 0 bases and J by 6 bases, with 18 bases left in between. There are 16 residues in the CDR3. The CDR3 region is CASSQERTLESSEQYF. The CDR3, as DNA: TGTGCCAGCAGCCAAGAACGCACACTAGAAAGTAGCGAGCAGTACTTC.

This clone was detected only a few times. The CDR3 reads CASTTSGANTGELFF. The DNA of the CDR3 is TGTGCCAGCACGACTAGCGGGGCGAACACCGGGGAGCTGTTTTTT. The chain has TRBV19 and TRBJ2-2; the match to TRBD2 covers 11 bases. The V gene end was trimmed by 9 bases and the J gene end by 0 bases; junction bases not matched to a gene: 3. Germline V lookup: CDR1 LNHDA, CDR2 SQIVND (reference sequence). The CDR3 consists of 15 residues.

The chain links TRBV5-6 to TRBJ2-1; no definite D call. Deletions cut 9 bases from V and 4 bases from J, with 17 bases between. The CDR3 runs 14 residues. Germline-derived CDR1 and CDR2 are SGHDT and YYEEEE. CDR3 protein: CATAAGFLYNEQFF. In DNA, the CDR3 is TGTGCCACTGCGGCTGGTTTCCTATACAATGAGCAGTTCTTC.

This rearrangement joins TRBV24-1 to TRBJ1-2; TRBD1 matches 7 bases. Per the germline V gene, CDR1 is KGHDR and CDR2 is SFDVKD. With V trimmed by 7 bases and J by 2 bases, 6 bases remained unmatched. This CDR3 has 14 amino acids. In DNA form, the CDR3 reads TGTGCCACCAGAGACAGGGATAAAAACTATGGCTACACCTTC. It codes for CATRDRDKNYGYTF.

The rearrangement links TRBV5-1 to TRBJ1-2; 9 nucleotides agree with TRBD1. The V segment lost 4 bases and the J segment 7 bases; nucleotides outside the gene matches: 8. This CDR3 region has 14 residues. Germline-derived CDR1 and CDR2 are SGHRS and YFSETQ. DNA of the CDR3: TGCGCCAGCAGCCACGGGACAGGGATAGGTGGCTACACCTTC. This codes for CASSHGTGIGGYTF.

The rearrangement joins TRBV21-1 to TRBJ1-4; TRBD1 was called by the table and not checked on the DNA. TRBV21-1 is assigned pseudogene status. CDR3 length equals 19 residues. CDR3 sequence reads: CASSKTSPGAPRTNEKLFF. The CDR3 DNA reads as TGTGCCAGCAGCAAAACCTCTCCAGGGGCCCCCCGAACTAATGAAAAACTGTTTTTT.

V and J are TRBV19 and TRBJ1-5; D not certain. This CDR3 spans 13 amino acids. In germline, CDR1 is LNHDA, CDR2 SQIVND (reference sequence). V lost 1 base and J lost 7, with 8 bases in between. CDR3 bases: TGTGCCAGTAGTATAGCAATGGAGCAGCCCCAGCATTTT. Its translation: CASSIAMEQPQHF.

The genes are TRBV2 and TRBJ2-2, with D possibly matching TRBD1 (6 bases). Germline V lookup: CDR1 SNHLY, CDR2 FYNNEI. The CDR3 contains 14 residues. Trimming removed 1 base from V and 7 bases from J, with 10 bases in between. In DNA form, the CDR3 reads TGTGCCAGCAGTGAAGGCAGGGGCGGCGGGGAGCTGTTTTTT. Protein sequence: CASSEGRGGGELFF. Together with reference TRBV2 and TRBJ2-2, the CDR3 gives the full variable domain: EPEVTQTPSHQVTQMGQEVILRCVPISNHLYFYWYRQILGQKVEFLVSFYNNEISEKSEIFDDQFSVERPDGSNFTLKIRSTKLEDSAMYFCASSEGRGGGELFFGEGSRLTVL.

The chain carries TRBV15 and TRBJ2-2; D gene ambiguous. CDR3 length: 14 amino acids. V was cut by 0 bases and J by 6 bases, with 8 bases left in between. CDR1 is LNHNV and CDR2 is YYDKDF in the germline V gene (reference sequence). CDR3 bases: TGTGCCACCAGCAGAGAATTCGGGTCCGGGGAGCTGTTTTTT. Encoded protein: CATSREFGSGELFF. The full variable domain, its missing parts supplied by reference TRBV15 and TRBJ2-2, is DAMVIQNPRYQVTQFGKPVTLSCSQTLNHNVMYWYQQKSSQAPKLLFHYYDKDFNNEADTPDNFQSRRPNTSFCFLDIRSPGLGDTAMYLCATSREFGSGELFFGEGSRLTVL.

The CDR3 here is CASERSYSTNEKLFF. The CDR3 coding sequence is TGTGCCAGCGAACGGTCGTATTCAACTAATGAAAAACTGTTTTTT. The rearrangement uses TRBV6-5 and TRBJ1-4; no definite D call. Germline CDR1 is MNHEY and CDR2 is SVGAGI. There are 15 residues in the CDR3. V gave up 8 bases and J gave up 0 bases, with 13 bases separating them.

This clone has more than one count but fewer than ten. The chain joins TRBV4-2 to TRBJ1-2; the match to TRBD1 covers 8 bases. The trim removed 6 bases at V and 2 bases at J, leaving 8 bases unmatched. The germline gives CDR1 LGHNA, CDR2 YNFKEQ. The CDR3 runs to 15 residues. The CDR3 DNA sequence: TGTGCCAGCAGTTACGGACAGGGACAGAACTATGGCTACACCTTC. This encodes CASSYGQGQNYGYTF.

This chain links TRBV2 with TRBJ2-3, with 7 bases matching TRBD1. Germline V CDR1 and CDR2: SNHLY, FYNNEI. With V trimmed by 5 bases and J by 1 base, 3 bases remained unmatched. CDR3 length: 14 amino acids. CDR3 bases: TGTGCCAGCAGTTCCGACAGGGGCACAGATACGCAGTATTTT. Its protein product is CASSSDRGTDTQYF. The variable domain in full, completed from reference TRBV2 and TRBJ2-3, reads EPEVTQTPSHQVTQMGQEVILRCVPISNHLYFYWYRQILGQKVEFLVSFYNNEISEKSEIFDDQFSVERPDGSNFTLKIRSTKLEDSAMYFCASSSDRGTDTQYFGPGTRLTVL.